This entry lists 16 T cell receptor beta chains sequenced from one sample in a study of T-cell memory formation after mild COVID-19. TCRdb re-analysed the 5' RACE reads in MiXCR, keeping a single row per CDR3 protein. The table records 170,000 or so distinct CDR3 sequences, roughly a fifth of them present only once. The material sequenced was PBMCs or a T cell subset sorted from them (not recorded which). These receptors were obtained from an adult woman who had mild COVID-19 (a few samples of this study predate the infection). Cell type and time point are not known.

CDR3 protein: CASSLSGAGIWETQYF. CDR3 DNA sequence: TGCGCCAGCAGCTTATCGGGGGCGGGGATTTGGGAGACCCAGTACTTC. This rearrangement joins TRBV5-1 to TRBJ2-5; TRBD1 or TRBD2 may be the D gene (6 bases each). V lost 2 bases to trimming and J lost 5 bases, with 19 bases between them. The CDR3 is 16 residues long. In germline, CDR1 is SGHRS, CDR2 YFSETQ.

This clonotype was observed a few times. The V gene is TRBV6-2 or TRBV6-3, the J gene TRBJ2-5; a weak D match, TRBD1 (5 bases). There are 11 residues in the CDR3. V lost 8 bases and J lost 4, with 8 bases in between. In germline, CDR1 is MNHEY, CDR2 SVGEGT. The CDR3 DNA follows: TGTGCCAGCGACCAGGGAGAGACCCAGTACTTC. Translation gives CASDQGETQYF.

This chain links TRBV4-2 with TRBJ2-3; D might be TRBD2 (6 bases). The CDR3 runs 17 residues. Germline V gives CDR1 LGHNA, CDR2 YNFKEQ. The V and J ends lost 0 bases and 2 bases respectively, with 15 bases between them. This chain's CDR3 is CASSQDPSGLITDTQYF. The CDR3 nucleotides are TGTGCCAGCAGCCAAGACCCCTCGGGACTTATCACAGATACGCAGTATTTT.

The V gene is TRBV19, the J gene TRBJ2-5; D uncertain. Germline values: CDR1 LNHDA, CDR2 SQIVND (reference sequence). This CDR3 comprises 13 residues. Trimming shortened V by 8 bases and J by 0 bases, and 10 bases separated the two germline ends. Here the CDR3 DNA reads TGTGCCAGTGCTCCCTACAACCAAGAGACCCAGTACTTC. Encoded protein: CASAPYNQETQYF.

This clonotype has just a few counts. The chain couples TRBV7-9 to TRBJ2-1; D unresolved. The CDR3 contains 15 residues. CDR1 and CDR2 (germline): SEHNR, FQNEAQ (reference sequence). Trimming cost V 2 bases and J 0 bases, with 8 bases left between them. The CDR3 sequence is CASSLSLTSYNEQFF. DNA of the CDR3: TGTGCCAGCAGCTTATCCCTAACCTCCTACAATGAGCAGTTCTTC.

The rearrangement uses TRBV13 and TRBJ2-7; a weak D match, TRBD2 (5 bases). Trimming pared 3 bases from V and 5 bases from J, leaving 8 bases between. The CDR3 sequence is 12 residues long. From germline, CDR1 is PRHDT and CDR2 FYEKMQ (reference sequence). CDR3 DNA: TGTGCCAGCAGCTTGAGGGAGAACGAGCAGTACTTC. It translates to CASSLRENEQYF.

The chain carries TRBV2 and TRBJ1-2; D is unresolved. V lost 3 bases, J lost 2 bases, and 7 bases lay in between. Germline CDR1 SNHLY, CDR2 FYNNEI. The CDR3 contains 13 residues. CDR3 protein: CASSDGINYGYTF. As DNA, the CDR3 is TGTGCCAGCAGTGACGGAATCAACTATGGCTACACCTTC.

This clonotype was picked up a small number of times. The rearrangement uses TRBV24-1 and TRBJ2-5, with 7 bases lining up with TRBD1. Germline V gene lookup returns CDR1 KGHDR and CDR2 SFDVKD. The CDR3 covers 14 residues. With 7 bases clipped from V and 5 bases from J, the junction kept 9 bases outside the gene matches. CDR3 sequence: CATSRQGMLETQYF. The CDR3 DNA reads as TGTGCCACCAGCCGACAGGGAATGTTGGAGACCCAGTACTTC.

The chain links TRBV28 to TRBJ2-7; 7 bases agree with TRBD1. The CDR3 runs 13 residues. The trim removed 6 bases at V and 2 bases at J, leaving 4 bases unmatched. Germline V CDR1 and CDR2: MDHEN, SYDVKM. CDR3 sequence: CASSDRDPYEQYF. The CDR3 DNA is TGTGCCAGCAGCGACAGGGACCCCTACGAGCAGTACTTC.

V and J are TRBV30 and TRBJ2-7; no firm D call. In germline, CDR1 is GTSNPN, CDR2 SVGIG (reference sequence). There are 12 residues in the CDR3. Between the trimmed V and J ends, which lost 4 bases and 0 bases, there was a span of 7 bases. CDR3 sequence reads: CAWMRGSYEQYF. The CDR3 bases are TGTGCCTGGATGAGAGGCTCCTACGAGCAGTACTTC. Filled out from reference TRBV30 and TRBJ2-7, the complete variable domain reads SQTIHQWPATLVQPVGSPLSLECTVEGTSNPNLYWYRQAAGRGLQLLFYSVGIGQISSEVPQNLSASRPQDRQFILSSKKLLLSDSGFYLCAWMRGSYEQYFGPGTRLTVT.

Here the CDR3 DNA reads TGCGCCAGCAGCCAAGCCGGGACAGGCACGGAAGCTTTCTTT. As protein: CASSQAGTGTEAFF. V gene TRBV4-1 combines with J gene TRBJ1-1, with 8 bases that match TRBD1. This CDR3 has 14 amino acids. CDR1 is MGHRA and CDR2 is YSYEKL in the germline V gene. V shed 1 base, J shed 8 bases, and the junction held 6 bases outside the gene matches.

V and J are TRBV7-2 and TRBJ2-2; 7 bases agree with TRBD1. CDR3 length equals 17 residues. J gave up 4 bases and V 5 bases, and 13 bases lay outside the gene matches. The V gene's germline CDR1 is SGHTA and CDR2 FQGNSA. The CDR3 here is CASSPGGSLGPTGELFF. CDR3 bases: TGTGCCAGCAGCCCAGGGGGTAGTCTGGGTCCCACCGGGGAGCTGTTTTTT.

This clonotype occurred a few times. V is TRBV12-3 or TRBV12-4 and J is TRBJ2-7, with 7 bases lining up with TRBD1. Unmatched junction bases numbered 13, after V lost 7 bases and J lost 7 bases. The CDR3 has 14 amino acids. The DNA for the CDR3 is TGTGCCAGCACCCCATCACAGGGGTCGGGGGAGCAGTACTTC. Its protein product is CASTPSQGSGEQYF.

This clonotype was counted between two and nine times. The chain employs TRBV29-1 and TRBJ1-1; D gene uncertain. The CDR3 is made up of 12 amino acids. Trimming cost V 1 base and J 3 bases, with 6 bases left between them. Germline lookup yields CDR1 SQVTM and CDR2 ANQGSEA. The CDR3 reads CSVEAEDTEAFF. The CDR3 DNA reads TGCAGCGTTGAAGCAGAGGACACTGAAGCTTTCTTT.

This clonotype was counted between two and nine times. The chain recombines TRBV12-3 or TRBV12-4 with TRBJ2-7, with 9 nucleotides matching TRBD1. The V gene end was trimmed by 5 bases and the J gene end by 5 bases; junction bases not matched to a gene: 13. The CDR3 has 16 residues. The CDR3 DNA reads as TGTGCCAGCAGTCCCGCGGACAGGGGATTTTTAAACGAGCAGTACTTC. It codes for CASSPADRGFLNEQYF.

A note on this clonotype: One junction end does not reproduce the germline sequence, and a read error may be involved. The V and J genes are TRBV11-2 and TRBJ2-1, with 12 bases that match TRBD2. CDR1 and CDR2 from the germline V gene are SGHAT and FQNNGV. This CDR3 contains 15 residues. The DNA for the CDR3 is TGTGCCAGCAGCATCCTAGCGGGAGGGCCGAATGAGCAGTTATTC. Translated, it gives CASSILAGGPNEQLF.